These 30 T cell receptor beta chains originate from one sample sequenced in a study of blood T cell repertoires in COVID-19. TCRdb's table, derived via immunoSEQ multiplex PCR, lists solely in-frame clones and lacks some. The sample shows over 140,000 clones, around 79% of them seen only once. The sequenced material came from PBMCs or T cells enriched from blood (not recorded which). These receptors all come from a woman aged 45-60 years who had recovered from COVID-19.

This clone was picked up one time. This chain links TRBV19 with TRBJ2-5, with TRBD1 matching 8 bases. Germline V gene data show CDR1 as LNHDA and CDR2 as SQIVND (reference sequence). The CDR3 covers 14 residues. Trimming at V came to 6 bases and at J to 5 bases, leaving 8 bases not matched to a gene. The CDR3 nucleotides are TGTGCCAGTAGCCAAACAGGGGGAAAGGAGACCCAGTACTTC. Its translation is CASSQTGGKETQYF.

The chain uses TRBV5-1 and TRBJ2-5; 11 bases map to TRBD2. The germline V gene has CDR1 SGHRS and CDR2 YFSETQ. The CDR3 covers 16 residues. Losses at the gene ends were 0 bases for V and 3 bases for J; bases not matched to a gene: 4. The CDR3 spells CASSLAVAGGKETQYF. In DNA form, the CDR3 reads TGCGCCAGCAGCTTGGCGGTAGCGGGAGGGAAAGAGACCCAGTACTTC.

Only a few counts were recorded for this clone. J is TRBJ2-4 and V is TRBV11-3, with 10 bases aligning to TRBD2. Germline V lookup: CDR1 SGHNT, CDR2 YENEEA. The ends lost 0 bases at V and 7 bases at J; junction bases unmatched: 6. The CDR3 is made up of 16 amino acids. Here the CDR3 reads CASSLEGLAGGNIQYF. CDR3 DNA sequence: TGTGCCAGCAGCTTAGAGGGCTTAGCGGGGGGTAACATTCAGTACTTC.

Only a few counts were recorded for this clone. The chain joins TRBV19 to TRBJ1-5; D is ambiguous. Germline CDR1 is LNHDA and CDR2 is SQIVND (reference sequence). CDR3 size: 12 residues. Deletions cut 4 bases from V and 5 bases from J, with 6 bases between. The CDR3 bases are TGTGCCAGTAGTACCGGTGATCAGCCCCAGCATTTT. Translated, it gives CASSTGDQPQHF.

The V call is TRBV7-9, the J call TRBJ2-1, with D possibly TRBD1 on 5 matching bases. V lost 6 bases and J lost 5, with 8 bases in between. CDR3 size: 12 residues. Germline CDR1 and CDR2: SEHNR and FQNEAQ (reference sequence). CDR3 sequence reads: CASSWGDNEQFF. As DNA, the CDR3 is TGTGCCAGCAGTTGGGGCGACAATGAGCAGTTCTTC.

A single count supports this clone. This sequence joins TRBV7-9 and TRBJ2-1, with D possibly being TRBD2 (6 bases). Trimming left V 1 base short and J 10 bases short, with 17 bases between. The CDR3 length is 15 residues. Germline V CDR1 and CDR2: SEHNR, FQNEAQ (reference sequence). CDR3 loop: CASSLEGLPTSEQFF. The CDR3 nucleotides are TGTGCCAGCAGCTTAGAAGGACTACCGACTTCGGAGCAGTTCTTC.

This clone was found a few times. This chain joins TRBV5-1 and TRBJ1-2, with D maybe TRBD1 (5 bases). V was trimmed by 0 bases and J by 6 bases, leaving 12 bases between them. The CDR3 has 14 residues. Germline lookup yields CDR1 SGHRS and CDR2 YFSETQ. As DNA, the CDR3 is TGCGCCAGCAGCTTGGCCGGGGGTCGTGATGGCTACACCTTC. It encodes CASSLAGGRDGYTF.

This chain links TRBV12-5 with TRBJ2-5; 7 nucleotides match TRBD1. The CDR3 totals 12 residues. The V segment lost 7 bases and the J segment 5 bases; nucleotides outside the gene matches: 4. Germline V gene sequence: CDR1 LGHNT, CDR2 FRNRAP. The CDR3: CASANRGETQYF. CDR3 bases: TGTGCTAGTGCCAACAGGGGTGAGACCCAGTACTTC.

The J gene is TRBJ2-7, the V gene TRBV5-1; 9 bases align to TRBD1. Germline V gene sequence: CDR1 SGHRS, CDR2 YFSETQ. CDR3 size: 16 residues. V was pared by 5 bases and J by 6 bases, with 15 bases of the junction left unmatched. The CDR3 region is CASSTQTDRGRGEQYF. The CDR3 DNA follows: TGCGCCAGCAGTACGCAGACGGACAGGGGCAGAGGCGAGCAGTACTTC.

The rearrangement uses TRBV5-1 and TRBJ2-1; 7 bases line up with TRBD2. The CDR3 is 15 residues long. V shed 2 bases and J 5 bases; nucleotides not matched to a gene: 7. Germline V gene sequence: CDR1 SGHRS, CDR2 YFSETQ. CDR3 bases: TGCGCCAGCAGCTTATCAGCGGGACCGAACAATGAGCAGTTCTTC. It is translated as CASSLSAGPNNEQFF.

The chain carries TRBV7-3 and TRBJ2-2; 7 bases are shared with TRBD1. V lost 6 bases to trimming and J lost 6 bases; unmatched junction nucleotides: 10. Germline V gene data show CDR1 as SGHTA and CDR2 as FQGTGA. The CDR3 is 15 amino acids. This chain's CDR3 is CASSSTGTDPGELFF. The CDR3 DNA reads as TGTGCCAGCAGTTCTACCGGGACAGACCCCGGGGAGCTGTTTTTT.

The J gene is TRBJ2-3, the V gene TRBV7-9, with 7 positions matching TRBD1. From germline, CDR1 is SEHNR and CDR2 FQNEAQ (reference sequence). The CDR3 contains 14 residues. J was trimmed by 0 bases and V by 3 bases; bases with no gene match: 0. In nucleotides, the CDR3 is TGTGCCAGCAGCTTGGGACAGAGCACAGATACGCAGTATTTT. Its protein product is CASSLGQSTDTQYF.

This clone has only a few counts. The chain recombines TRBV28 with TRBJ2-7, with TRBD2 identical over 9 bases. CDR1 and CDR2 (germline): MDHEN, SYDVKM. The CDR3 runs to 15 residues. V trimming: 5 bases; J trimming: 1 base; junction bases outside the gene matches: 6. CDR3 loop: CASSPPGLASYEQYF. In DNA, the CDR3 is TGTGCCAGCAGTCCCCCCGGACTAGCGTCCTACGAGCAGTACTTC.

The CDR3 here is CASSLVGDEQYF. The CDR3 nucleotides are TGCGCCAGCAGCTTGGTCGGGGATGAGCAGTACTTC. This chain uses TRBV5-1 with TRBJ2-7; possibly TRBD2 for D (5 bases). The CDR3 has 12 amino acids. Germline values: CDR1 SGHRS, CDR2 YFSETQ. The ends were cut back, 0 bases at V and 7 bases at J, with 8 bases in the middle.

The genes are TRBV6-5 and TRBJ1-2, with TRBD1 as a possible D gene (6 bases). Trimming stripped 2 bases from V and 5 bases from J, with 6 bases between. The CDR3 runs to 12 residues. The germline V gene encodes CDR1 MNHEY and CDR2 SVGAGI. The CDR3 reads CASSYRGYGYTF. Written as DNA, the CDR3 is TGTGCCAGCAGTTACAGGGGGTATGGCTACACCTTC.

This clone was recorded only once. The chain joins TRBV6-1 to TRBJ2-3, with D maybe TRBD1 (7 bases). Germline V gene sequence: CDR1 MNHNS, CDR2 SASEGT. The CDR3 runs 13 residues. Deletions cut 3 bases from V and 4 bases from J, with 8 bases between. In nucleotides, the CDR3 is TGTGCCAGCAGTGACAGGGGGGCAGATACGCAGTATTTT. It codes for CASSDRGADTQYF.

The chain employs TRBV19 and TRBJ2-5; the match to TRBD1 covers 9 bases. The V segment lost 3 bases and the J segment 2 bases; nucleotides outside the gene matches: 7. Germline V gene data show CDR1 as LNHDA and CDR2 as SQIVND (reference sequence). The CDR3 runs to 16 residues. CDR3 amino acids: CASSISRGQGQETQYF. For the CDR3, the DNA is TGTGCCAGTAGTATCAGCCGAGGACAGGGGCAAGAGACCCAGTACTTC.

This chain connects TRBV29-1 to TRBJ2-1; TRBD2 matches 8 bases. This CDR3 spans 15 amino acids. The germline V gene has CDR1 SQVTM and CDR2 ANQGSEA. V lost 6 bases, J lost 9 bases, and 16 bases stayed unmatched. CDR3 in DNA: TGCAGCGTCCAATCCGGGGGTAGCGGGAAGTTTGAGCAGTTCTTC. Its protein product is CSVQSGGSGKFEQFF.

The CDR3 is CASSLEAGGHEKLFF. The CDR3 DNA sequence: TGCGCCAGCAGCTTGGAGGCAGGGGGCCATGAAAAACTGTTTTTT. The chain joins TRBV5-1 to TRBJ1-4; 8 positions match TRBD1. The CDR3 sequence is 15 residues long. Per germline, CDR1 SGHRS and CDR2 YFSETQ. With V trimmed by 0 bases and J by 6 bases, 4 bases remained unmatched.

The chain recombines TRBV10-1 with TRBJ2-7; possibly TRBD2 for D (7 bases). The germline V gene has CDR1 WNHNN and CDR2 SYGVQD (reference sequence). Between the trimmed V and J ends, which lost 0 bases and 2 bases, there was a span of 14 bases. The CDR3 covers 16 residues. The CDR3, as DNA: TGCGCCAGCAGTGAGTCGGTAGGGGGGGCCGCCTACGAGCAGTACTTC. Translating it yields CASSESVGGAAYEQYF.

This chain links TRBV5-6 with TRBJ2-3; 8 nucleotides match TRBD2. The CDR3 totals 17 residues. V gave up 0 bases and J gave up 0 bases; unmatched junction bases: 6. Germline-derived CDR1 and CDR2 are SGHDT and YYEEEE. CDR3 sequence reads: CASSLGTSHSSTDTQYF. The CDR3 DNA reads TGTGCCAGCAGCTTGGGGACTAGCCATTCTAGCACAGATACGCAGTATTTT.

CDR3: CASSERPLQPQHF. In DNA form, the CDR3 reads TGTGCCAGCAGCGAGAGGCCCCTTCAGCCCCAGCATTTT. The rearrangement joins TRBV9 to TRBJ1-5; no reliable D call. The V gene lost 3 bases and the J gene lost 6 bases, with 10 bases spanning the gap. Germline V gives CDR1 SGDLS, CDR2 YYNGEE. This CDR3 spans 13 amino acids.

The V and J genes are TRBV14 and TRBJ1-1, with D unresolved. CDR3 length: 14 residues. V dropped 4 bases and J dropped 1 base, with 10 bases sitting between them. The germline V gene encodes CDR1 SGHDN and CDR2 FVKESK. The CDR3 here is CASSPGLRNTEAFF. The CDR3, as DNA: TGTGCCAGCAGCCCGGGGTTGAGGAACACTGAAGCTTTCTTT.

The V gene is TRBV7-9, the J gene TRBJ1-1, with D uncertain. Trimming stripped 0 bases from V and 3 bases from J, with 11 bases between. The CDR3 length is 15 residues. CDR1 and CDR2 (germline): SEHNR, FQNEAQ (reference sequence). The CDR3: CASSLAAVEDTEAFF. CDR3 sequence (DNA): TGTGCCAGCAGCTTAGCGGCAGTCGAGGACACTGAAGCTTTCTTT.

The chain's CDR3 is CASSYSLCARTDGGYTF. The CDR3 DNA reads as TGTGCCAGCAGTTACTCTCTTTGTGCGCGGACAGACGGTGGCTACACCTTC. The chain links TRBV6-7 to TRBJ1-2; maybe TRBD1 (6 bases). TRBV6-7 is sorted into the ORF group, with uncertain function. The germline V and J ends were trimmed by 0 bases and 7 bases, with 21 bases remaining between them. This CDR3 spans 17 amino acids.

CDR3: CASSFRAGTSDYEQYF. The CDR3 coding sequence is TGTGCCAGCAGCTTTCGAGCCGGGACTAGTGACTACGAGCAGTACTTC. The chain joins TRBV11-2 to TRBJ2-7; TRBD2 matches at 8 bases. The CDR3 sequence is 16 residues long. The junction had 10 bases not matched to a gene; V was cut back by 3 bases and J by 3 bases. Germline V CDR1 and CDR2: SGHAT, FQNNGV.

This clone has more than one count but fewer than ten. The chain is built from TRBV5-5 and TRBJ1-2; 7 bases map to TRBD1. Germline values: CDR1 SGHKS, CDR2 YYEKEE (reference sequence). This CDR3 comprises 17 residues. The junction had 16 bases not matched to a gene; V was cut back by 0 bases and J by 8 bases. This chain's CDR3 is CASSLGKSQGMGPGYTF. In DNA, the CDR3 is TGTGCCAGCAGCTTGGGAAAGTCACAGGGGATGGGCCCCGGCTACACCTTC.

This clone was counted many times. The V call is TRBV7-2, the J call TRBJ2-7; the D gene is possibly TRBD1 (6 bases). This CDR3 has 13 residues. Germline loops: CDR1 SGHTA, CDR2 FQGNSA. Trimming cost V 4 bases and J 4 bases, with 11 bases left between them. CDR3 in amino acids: CASSYGRGYEQYF. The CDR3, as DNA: TGTGCCAGCAGCTACGGTAGGGGGTACGAGCAGTACTTC. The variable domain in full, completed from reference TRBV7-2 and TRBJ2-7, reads GAGVSQSPSNKVTEKGKDVELRCDPISGHTALYWYRQSLGQGLEFLIYFQGNSAPDKSGLPSDRFSAERTGGSVSTLTIQRTQQEDSAVYLCASSYGRGYEQYFGPGTRLTVT.

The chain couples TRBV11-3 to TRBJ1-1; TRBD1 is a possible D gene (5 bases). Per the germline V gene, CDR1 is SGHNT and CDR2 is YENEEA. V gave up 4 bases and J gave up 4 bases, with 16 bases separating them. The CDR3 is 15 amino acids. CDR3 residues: CASSSFFWGGTEAFF. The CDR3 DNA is TGTGCCAGCAGCTCATTCTTCTGGGGCGGCACTGAAGCTTTCTTT. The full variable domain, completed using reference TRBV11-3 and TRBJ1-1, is EAGVVQSPRYKIIEKKQPVAFWCNPISGHNTLYWYLQNLGQGPELLIRYENEEAVDDSQLPKDRFSAERLKGVDSTLKIQPAELGDSAVYLCASSSFFWGGTEAFFGQGTRLTVV.

CDR3 amino acids: CASNDWGGVNNQPQHF. The CDR3, as DNA: TGTGCCAGCAATGACTGGGGGGGCGTAAACAATCAGCCCCAGCATTTT. The chain has TRBV6-1 and TRBJ1-5, with D perhaps TRBD1 (6 bases). This CDR3 spans 16 amino acids. Germline CDR1 and CDR2: MNHNS and SASEGT. Trimming pared 7 bases from V and 3 bases from J, leaving 19 bases between.